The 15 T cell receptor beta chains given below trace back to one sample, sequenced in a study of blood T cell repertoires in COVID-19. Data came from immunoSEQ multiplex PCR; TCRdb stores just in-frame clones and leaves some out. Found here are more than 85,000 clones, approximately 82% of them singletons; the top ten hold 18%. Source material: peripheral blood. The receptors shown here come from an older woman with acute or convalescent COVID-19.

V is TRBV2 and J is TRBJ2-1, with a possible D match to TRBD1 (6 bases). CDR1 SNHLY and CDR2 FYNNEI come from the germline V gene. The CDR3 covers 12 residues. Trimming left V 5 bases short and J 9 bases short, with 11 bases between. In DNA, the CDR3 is TGTGCCAGCAGTTTCCTAGGGGGTGAGCAGTTCTTC. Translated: CASSFLGGEQFF.

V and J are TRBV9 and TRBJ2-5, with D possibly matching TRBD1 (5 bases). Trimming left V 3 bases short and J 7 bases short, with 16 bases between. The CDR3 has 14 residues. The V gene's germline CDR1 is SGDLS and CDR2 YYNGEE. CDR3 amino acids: CASSARQGVGTQYF. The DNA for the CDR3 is TGTGCCAGCAGCGCGAGACAAGGGGTCGGGACCCAGTACTTC.

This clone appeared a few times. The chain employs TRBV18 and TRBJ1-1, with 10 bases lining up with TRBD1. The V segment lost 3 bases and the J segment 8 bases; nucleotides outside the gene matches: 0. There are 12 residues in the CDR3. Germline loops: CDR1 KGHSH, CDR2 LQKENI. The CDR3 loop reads CASSPGQGEAFF. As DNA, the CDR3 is TGTGCCAGCTCACCGGGACAGGGGGAAGCTTTCTTT.

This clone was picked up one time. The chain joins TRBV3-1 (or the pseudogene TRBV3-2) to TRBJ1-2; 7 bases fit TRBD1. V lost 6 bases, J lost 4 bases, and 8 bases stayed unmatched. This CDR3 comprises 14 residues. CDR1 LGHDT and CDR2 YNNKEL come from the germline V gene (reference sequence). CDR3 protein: CASRQRTGGYGYTF. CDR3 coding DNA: TGTGCCAGCAGACAAAGGACAGGAGGCTATGGCTACACCTTC.

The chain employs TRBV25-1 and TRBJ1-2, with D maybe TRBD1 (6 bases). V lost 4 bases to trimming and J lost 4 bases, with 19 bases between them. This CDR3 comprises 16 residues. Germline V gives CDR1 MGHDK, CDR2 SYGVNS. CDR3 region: CASSASTGRGGYGYTF. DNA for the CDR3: TGTGCCAGCAGTGCGAGCACAGGGAGGGGTGGCTATGGCTACACCTTC.

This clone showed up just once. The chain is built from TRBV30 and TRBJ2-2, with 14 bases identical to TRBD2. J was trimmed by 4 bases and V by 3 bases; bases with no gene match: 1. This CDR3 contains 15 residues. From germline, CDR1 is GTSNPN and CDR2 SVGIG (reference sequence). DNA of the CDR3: TGTGCCTGGAGGGGGACTAGCGGGAGCACCGGGGAGCTGTTTTTT. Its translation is CAWRGTSGSTGELFF.

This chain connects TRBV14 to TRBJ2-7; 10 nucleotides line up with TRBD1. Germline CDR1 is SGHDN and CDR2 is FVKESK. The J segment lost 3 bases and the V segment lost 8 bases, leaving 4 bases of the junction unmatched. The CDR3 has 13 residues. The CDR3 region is CASRRTGGYEQYF. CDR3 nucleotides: TGTGCCAGCCGGCGGACAGGGGGCTACGAGCAGTACTTC.

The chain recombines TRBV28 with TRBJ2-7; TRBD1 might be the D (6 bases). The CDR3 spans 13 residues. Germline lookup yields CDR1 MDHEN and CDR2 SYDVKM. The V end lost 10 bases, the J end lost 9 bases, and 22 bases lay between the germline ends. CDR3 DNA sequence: TGTGCCACGTTGGACAGAGAGAAGTTCGGGCAGTACTTC. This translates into CATLDREKFGQYF.

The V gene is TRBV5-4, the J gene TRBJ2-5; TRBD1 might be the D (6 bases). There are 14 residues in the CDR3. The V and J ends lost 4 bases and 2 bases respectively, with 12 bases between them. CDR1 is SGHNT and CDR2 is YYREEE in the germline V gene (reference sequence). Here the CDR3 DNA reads TGTGCCAGCAGCCAAGGGGGTTCGCAAGAGACCCAGTACTTC. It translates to CASSQGGSQETQYF. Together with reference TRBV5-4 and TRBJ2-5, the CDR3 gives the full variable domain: ETGVTQSPTHLIKTRGQQVTLRCSSQSGHNTVSWYQQALGQGPQFIFQYYREEENGRGNFPPRFSGLQFPNYSSELNVNALELDDSALYLCASSQGGSQETQYFGPGTRLLVL.

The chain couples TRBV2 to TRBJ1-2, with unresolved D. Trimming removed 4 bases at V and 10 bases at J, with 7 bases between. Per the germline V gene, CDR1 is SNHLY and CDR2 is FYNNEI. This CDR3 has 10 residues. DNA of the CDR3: TGTGCCAGCAGTGGTCGGGACTACACCTTC. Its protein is CASSGRDYTF.

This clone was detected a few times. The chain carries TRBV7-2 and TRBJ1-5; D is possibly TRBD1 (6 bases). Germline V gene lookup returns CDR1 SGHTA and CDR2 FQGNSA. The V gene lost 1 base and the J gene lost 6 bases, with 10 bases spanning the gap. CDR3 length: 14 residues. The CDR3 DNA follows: TGTGCCAGCAGCTTAGGGGGGCAGGGTCAGCCCCAGCATTTT. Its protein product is CASSLGGQGQPQHF.

The DNA for the CDR3 is TGCGCCAGCAGCCTGGGACAGATTTCCTACGAGCAGTACTTC. Encoded protein: CASSLGQISYEQYF. The V gene is TRBV5-1, the J gene TRBJ2-7; 7 nucleotides agree with TRBD1. Germline assignment: CDR1 SGHRS and CDR2 YFSETQ. CDR3 size: 14 residues. V was clipped by 4 bases and J by 1 base; unmatched bases: 5.

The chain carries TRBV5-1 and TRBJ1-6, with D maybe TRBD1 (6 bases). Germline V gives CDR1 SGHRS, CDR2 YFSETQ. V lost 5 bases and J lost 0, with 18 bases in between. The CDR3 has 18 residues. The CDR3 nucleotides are TGCGCCAGCAGATATGGACAAGGGGGTTTCTCCTATAATTCACCCCTCCACTTT. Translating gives CASRYGQGGFSYNSPLHF.

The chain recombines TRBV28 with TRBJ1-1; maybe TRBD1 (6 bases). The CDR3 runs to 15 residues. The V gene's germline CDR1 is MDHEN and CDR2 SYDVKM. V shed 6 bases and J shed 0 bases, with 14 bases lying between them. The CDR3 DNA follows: TGTGCCAGCAGCCTCCCAGGACAGATGAACACTGAAGCTTTCTTT. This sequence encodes CASSLPGQMNTEAFF.

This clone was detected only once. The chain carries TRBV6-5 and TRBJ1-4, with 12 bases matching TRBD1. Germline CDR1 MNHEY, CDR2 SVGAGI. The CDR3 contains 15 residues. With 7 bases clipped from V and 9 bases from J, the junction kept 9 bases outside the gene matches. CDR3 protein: CASTRTGQGAQKLFF. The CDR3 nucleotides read TGTGCCAGCACCCGGACGGGACAGGGGGCTCAAAAACTGTTTTTT.